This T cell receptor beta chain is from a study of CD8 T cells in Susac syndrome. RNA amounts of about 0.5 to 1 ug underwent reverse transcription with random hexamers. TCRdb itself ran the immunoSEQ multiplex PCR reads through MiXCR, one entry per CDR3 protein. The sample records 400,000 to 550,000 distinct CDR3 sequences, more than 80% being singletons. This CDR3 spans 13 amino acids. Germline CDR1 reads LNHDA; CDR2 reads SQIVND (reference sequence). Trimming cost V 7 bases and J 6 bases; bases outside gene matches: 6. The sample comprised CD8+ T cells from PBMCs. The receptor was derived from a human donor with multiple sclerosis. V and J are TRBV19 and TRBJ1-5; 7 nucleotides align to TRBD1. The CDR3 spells CASNTGDSQPQHF. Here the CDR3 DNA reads TGTGCCAGTAACACAGGGGATAGTCAGCCCCAGCATTTT.